This T cell receptor (beta chain) was observed in a study of T cell changes during pregnancy in multiple sclerosis. This clone was seen a single time. The CDR3 length is 14 residues. CDR1 and CDR2 (germline): SGHNT, YYREEE (reference sequence). The junction had 6 bases not matched to a gene; V was cut back by 4 bases and J by 4 bases. Repertoires were generated with immunoSEQ multiplex PCR, while TCRdb's copy carries only in-frame clones and drops some. The data hold some 63,000 clones, with around nine tenths observed a single time. J is TRBJ2-7 and V is TRBV5-4; 9 positions match TRBD1. The sample was peripheral blood, taken before pregnancy. This receptor was identified in a female donor with multiple sclerosis, enrolled in a pregnancy study. In nucleotides, the CDR3 is TGTGCCAGCAGCCTACAGGGGGCCTTGTACGAGCAGTACTTC. Translating gives CASSLQGALYEQYF. The full variable domain, its missing parts supplied by reference TRBV5-4 and TRBJ2-7, is ETGVTQSPTHLIKTRGQQVTLRCSSQSGHNTVSWYQQALGQGPQFIFQYYREEENGRGNFPPRFSGLQFPNYSSELNVNALELDDSALYLCASSLQGALYEQYFGPGTRLTVT.